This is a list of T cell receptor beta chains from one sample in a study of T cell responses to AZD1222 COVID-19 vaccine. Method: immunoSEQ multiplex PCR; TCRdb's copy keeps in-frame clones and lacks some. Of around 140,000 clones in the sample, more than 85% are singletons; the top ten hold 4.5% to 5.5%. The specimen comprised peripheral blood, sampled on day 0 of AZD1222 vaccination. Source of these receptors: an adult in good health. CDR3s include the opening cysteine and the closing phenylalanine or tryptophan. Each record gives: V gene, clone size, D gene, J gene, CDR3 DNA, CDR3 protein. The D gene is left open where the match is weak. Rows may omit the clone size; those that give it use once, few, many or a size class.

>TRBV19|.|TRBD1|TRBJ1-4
TGTGCCAGTAGGCTCGGACAGGGTCTGTTTTTT
CASRLGQGLFF
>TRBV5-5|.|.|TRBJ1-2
TGTGCCAGCAGCTTGGCCAGGGCAGAGGGCGGCTACACCTTC
CASSLARAEGGYTF
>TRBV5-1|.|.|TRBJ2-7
TGCGCCAGCAGCCTGAAAGCGCCCGCATCCTACGAGCAGTACTTC
CASSLKAPASYEQYF
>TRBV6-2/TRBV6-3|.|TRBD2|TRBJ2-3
TGTGCCAGCAGTTACTCTAGAACCCTAGCGGGAGCGGATACGCAGTATTTT
CASSYSRTLAGADTQYF
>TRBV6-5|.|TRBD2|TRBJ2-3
TGTGCCAGCAGTTACTCGCTAGCGGGGTCCACAGATACGCAGTATTTT
CASSYSLAGSTDTQYF
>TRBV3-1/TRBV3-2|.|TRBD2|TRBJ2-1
TGTGCCAGCAGCCAAGGGGGACTAGCGGGGGCCCTCTACAATGAGCAGTTCTTC
CASSQGGLAGALYNEQFF
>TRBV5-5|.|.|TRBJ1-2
TGTGCCAGCAGCTTAGAACAGAACTATGGCTACACCTTC
CASSLEQNYGYTF
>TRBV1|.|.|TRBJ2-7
TGCACCAGCATGCCAGACCGGTACTTC
CTSMPDRYF
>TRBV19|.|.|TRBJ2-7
TGTGCCAGTAGTTCACAGGGTTCCGACGAGCAGTACTTC
CASSSQGSDEQYF
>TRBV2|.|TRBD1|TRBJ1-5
TGTGCCAGCAGTGAATGGGACAGGGGTCAGCCCCAGCATTTT
CASSEWDRGQPQHF
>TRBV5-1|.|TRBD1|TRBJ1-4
TGCGCCAGCAGCAGCACTTCGGACAGGGGGATTGGAAAACTGTTTTTT
CASSSTSDRGIGKLFF
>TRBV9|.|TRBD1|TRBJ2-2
TGTGCCAGCAGCGGACCCGGGACAGGCTTCAAAGTGGGGGAGCTGTTTTTT
CASSGPGTGFKVGELFF
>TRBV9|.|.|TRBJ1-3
TGTGCCAGCAGCGTAGCGGGGGCGACGGGAAACACCATATATTTT
CASSVAGATGNTIYF
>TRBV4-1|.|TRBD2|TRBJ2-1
TGCGCCAGCAGCCAAGAGACGAGCGGGGGGCCGCACAATGAGCAGTTCTTC
CASSQETSGGPHNEQFF
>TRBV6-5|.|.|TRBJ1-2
TGTGCCAGCACGGAGGCGGGGACCGGTGGCTACACCTTC
CASTEAGTGGYTF
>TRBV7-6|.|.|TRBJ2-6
TGTGCCAGCAGCCCTACAGTGGGACGGGCCAACGTCCTGACTTTC
CASSPTVGRANVLTF
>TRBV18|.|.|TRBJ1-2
TGTGCCAGCTCACCACGGCCACCACCTAACTATGGCTACACCTTC
CASSPRPPPNYGYTF
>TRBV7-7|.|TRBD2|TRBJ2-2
TGTGCCAGCAGCCCCAACGGACTAGCGGGTAACACCGGGGAGCTGTTTTTT
CASSPNGLAGNTGELFF
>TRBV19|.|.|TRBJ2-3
TGTGCCAGTAGTATGACACCTCGGGGAGATACGCAGTATTTT
CASSMTPRGDTQYF
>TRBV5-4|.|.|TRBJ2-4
TGTGCCAGCAGCTCCGTGGGGGCCCGCTACATAGCCAAAAACATTCAGTACTTC
CASSSVGARYIAKNIQYF
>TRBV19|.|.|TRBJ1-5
TGTGCCAGTAGTATAGGTAACAGAGGAGCCTATAGCAATCAGCCCCAGCATTTT
CASSIGNRGAYSNQPQHF
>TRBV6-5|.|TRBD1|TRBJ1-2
TGTGCCAGCAGGAGGACAGGAAGTGGCTACACCTTC
CASRRTGSGYTF
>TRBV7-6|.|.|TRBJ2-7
TGTGCCAGCAGCCCGGGACTCCCCTCCTACGAGCAGTACTTC
CASSPGLPSYEQYF
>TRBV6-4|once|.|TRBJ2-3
TGTGCCAGCAGCCTGGACTTCACAGATACGCAGTATTTT
CASSLDFTDTQYF
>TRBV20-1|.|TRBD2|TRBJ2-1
TGCAGTGCTAGTTACGCGGGGGGCTACAATGAGCAGTTCTTC
CSASYAGGYNEQFF
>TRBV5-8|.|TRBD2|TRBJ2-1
TGTGCCAGCAGCTTGGCAGGGACTAGCGGGAGTAGGCGTGAGCAGTTCTTC
CASSLAGTSGSRREQFF
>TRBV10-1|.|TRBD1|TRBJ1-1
TGCGCCAGCAGTCCGGGACAGGGCACAATGAACACTGAAGCTTTCTTT
CASSPGQGTMNTEAFF
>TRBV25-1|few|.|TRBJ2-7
TGTGCCAGCAGTGACGCGGACAGATACGAGCAGTACTTC
CASSDADRYEQYF
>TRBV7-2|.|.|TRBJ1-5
TGTGCCAGCCGCAGGGAATTTAGGGGCAATCAGCCCCAGCATTTT
CASRREFRGNQPQHF
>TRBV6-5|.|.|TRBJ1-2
TGTGCCAGCAGTTACTCGATTCTGGGGCAAGCCTATGGCTACACCTTC
CASSYSILGQAYGYTF
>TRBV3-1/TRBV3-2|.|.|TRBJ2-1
TGTGCCATCTCACCGGTAAAGACACACTCCTACAATGAGCAGTTCTTC
CAISPVKTHSYNEQFF
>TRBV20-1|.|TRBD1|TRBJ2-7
TGCAGTGCTAGTAGTGGGACAGGCGCCTACGAGCAGTACTTC
CSASSGTGAYEQYF
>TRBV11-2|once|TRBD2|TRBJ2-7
TGTGCCAGCAGCGCGGGACTAGCGGCGTCGTACGAGCAGTACTTC
CASSAGLAASYEQYF
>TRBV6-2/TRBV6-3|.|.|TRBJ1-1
TGTGCCAGCAGTAGGAGGACCCTCCCCGGGAACACTGAAGCTTTCTTT
CASSRRTLPGNTEAFF
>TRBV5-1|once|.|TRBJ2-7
TGCGCCAGCAGCTTGGGGCAGGGTCACTACGAGCAGTACTTC
CASSLGQGHYEQYF
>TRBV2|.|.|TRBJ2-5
TGTGCCAGCACCGCACAAGAGACCCAGTACTTC
CASTAQETQYF
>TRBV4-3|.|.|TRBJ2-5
TGCGCCAGCAGCCAAGATTGGAGGGGACAAGAGACCCAGTACTTC
CASSQDWRGQETQYF
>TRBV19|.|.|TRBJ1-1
TGTGCCACCTCTCGAAAAAAGGAGTTGAACACTGAAGCTTTCTTT
CATSRKKELNTEAFF
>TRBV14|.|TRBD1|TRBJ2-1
TGTGCCAGCAGCCATTCCCGAAGGGGGACAGGGTTCAGTGAGCAGTTCTTC
CASSHSRRGTGFSEQFF
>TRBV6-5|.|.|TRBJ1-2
TGTGCCAGCAGTCTCCTGGAAGGCGGAGGCTACACCTTC
CASSLLEGGGYTF
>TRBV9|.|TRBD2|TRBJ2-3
TGTGCCAGCAAAACTAGCGGCACAGATACGCAGTATTTT
CASKTSGTDTQYF
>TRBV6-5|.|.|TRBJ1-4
TGTGCCAGCCGCGGGGGGCCATCTAATGAAAAACTGTTTTTT
CASRGGPSNEKLFF
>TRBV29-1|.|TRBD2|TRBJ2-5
TGCAGCGTTGGACTAGCGGGGGGCGGAGAGACCCAGTACTTC
CSVGLAGGGETQYF
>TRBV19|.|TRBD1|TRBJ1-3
TGTGCCAGTAGCTCAGGGGGTTATCGCGGAAACACCATATATTTT
CASSSGGYRGNTIYF
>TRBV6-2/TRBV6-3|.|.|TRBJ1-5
TGTGCCAGCAGCCGGACTATACAGGGTTGGGGGGAGCCCCAGCATTTT
CASSRTIQGWGEPQHF
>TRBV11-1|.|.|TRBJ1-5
TGTGCCAGCAGCTTAGCGCTGAGGGATAGCAATCAGCCCCAGCATTTT
CASSLALRDSNQPQHF
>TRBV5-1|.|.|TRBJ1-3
TGCGCCAGCAGCTTGATGGGCAGGGAAGGAAACACCATATATTTT
CASSLMGREGNTIYF
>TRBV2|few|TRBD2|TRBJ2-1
TGTGCCAGCAGCCTAGCGGGGTCCTACAATGAGCAGTTCTTC
CASSLAGSYNEQFF
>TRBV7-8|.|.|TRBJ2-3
TGTGCCAGCAGCTTAGGACTAGGCACAGATACGCAGTATTTT
CASSLGLGTDTQYF
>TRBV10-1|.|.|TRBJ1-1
TGCGCCAGCAGTGAGAACAGGGCCCTATTTTTT
CASSENRALFF
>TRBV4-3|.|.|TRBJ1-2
TGCGCCAGCAGCCAAGAATGGGACTATGGCTACACCTTC
CASSQEWDYGYTF
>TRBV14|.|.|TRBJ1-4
TGTGCCAGCAGCCCCCAAGCAACTAATGAAAAACTGTTTTTT
CASSPQATNEKLFF